Listed here are 25 T cell receptor beta chains from one sample, sequenced in a study of cytomegalovirus exposure and HLA in healthy donors. PCR primers comprised 60 Vbeta and 13 Jbeta primers. Profiling relied on immunoSEQ multiplex PCR, and the TCRdb table lists in-frame clones only, not all of them. The sample consists of more than 110,000 clones, around 85% of them appearing once. Sequenced sample: PBMCs. These receptors all come from a man in his forties in good health and CMV-seropositive.

The chain uses TRBV5-1 and TRBJ2-7; TRBD1 aligns across 7 bases. This CDR3 is built from 15 residues. The germline gives CDR1 SGHRS, CDR2 YFSETQ. J gave up 0 bases and V 1 base, and 4 bases lay outside the gene matches. CDR3 DNA sequence: TGCGCCAGCAGCTTGTCGGGGACAGCCTCCTACGAGCAGTACTTC. This translates into CASSLSGTASYEQYF.

The J gene is TRBJ2-1, the V gene TRBV5-1, with D maybe TRBD2 (6 bases). CDR1 SGHRS and CDR2 YFSETQ come from the germline V gene. V was pared by 3 bases and J by 5 bases, with 18 bases between. This CDR3 has 16 amino acids. CDR3 coding DNA: TGCGCCAGCAGCTCCCGGACGTACGCGGGAAACAATGAGCAGTTCTTC. It codes for CASSSRTYAGNNEQFF.

The chain has TRBV11-2 and TRBJ1-2; D not resolved. The ends were cut back, 8 bases at V and 4 bases at J, with 17 bases in the middle. Germline assignment: CDR1 SGHAT and CDR2 FQNNGV. The CDR3 totals 14 residues. In DNA form, the CDR3 reads TGTGCCAGCCGCCCTAGTGGAGGCGGCTATGGCTACACCTTC. Encoded protein: CASRPSGGGYGYTF.

The count of this clone is one. V gene TRBV15 combines with J gene TRBJ1-4; D possibly corresponds to TRBD1 (6 bases). V lost 3 bases, J lost 7 bases, and 12 bases lay in between. Germline V gives CDR1 LNHNV, CDR2 YYDKDF (reference sequence). CDR3 length equals 14 residues. The CDR3 here is CATSRTGWGEKLFF. In nucleotides, the CDR3 is TGTGCCACCAGCAGGACAGGTTGGGGTGAAAAACTGTTTTTT. The full variable domain, with the rest looked up from reference TRBV15 and TRBJ1-4, is DAMVIQNPRYQVTQFGKPVTLSCSQTLNHNVMYWYQQKSSQAPKLLFHYYDKDFNNEADTPDNFQSRRPNTSFCFLDIRSPGLGDTAMYLCATSRTGWGEKLFFGSGTQLSVL.

The genes are TRBV11-2 and TRBJ2-7; the D gene is possibly TRBD2 (5 bases). The CDR3 has 15 amino acids. The ends were cut back, 1 base at V and 6 bases at J, with 16 bases in the middle. In germline, CDR1 is SGHAT, CDR2 FQNNGV. DNA of the CDR3: TGTGCCAGCAGCTTAGGAGGGTCCGGCTTACGCGAGCAGTACTTC. Its translation: CASSLGGSGLREQYF.

The chain combines TRBV29-1 with TRBJ2-2; weak D call: TRBD1 (5 bases). Germline assignment: CDR1 SQVTM and CDR2 ANQGSEA. The V and J ends lost 7 bases and 3 bases respectively, with 9 bases between them. CDR3 size: 12 residues. In DNA, the CDR3 is TGCAGCGGCCGACAGTACACCGGGGAGCTGTTTTTT. It codes for CSGRQYTGELFF.

The rearrangement joins TRBV5-1 to TRBJ2-7; 10 bases map to TRBD2. Germline CDR1 SGHRS, CDR2 YFSETQ. The CDR3 sequence is 15 residues long. V lost 2 bases, J lost 5 bases, and 7 bases stayed unmatched. The CDR3, as DNA: TGCGCCAGCAGCTTAGAAGCGGGAGGGCCTCACGAGCAGTACTTC. This sequence encodes CASSLEAGGPHEQYF.

This chain joins TRBV5-4 and TRBJ2-1; a possible D gene is TRBD2 (6 bases). The V end lost 2 bases, the J end lost 0 bases, and 15 bases lay between the germline ends. This CDR3 region has 17 residues. CDR1 is SGHNT, CDR2 YYREEE, per germline (reference sequence). The CDR3 loop reads CASSLGGARSSYNEQFF. CDR3 DNA: TGTGCCAGCAGCTTAGGAGGGGCCAGGAGCTCCTACAATGAGCAGTTCTTC. Combining the CDR3 with reference TRBV5-4 and TRBJ2-1 gives the whole variable domain ETGVTQSPTHLIKTRGQQVTLRCSSQSGHNTVSWYQQALGQGPQFIFQYYREEENGRGNFPPRFSGLQFPNYSSELNVNALELDDSALYLCASSLGGARSSYNEQFFGPGTRLTVL.

The V and J genes are TRBV7-9 and TRBJ2-3, with TRBD2 as a possible D gene (5 bases). This CDR3 is built from 15 residues. V lost 2 bases and J 2 bases, leaving 11 bases between the germline ends. CDR1 and CDR2 (germline): SEHNR, FQNEAQ (reference sequence). The CDR3 sequence: CASSLTAGLTDTQYF. The CDR3 DNA follows: TGTGCCAGCAGCTTAACGGCGGGCCTCACAGATACGCAGTATTTT.

The CDR3 sequence: CASSDWENNEKLFF. CDR3 bases: TGTGCCAGCAGTGACTGGGAGAATAATGAAAAACTGTTTTTT. The V and J genes are TRBV25-1 and TRBJ1-4; D remains unclear. Germline-derived CDR1 and CDR2 are MGHDK and SYGVNS. The germline V and J ends were trimmed by 3 bases and 4 bases, with 9 bases remaining between them. The CDR3 has 14 residues.

The CDR3 region has the DNA TGTGCCAGCGCGGGACAGGGAGGGCCCGAGCAGTACTTC. This encodes CASAGQGGPEQYF. The V gene is TRBV7-9, the J gene TRBJ2-5, with TRBD1 identical over 9 bases. The end of the DNA fits TRBJ2-7 better, so the J call may be wrong. This CDR3 spans 13 amino acids. Germline V CDR1 and CDR2: SEHNR, FQNEAQ (reference sequence).

This clone has only one observation. The chain carries TRBV6-5 and TRBJ2-7, with TRBD2 matching 12 bases. The CDR3 sequence is 14 residues long. Germline CDR1 is MNHEY and CDR2 is SVGAGI. Trimming removed 5 bases from V and 4 bases from J; junction bases left unmatched: 3. The chain's CDR3 is CASSPTSGGYEQYF. As DNA, the CDR3 is TGTGCCAGCAGTCCGACTAGCGGGGGTTACGAGCAGTACTTC.

This chain connects TRBV9 to TRBJ2-3; D is possibly TRBD2 (6 bases). V gave up 4 bases and J gave up 0 bases, with 12 bases separating them. The CDR3 runs to 15 residues. From germline, CDR1 is SGDLS and CDR2 YYNGEE. The CDR3 DNA is TGTGCCAGCAGCTCCGTGACTAGTAGCACAGATACGCAGTATTTT. Protein sequence: CASSSVTSSTDTQYF. Variable domain in full (rest from reference TRBV9 and TRBJ2-3): DSGVTQTPKHLITATGQRVTLRCSPRSGDLSVYWYQQSLDQGLQFLIQYYNGEERAKGNILERFSAQQFPDLHSELNLSSLELGDSALYFCASSSVTSSTDTQYFGPGTRLTVL.

This clone was detected a few times. This chain joins TRBV19 and TRBJ1-2; 8 positions agree with TRBD1. Trimming took 4 bases from V and 4 from J; bases not matched to a gene: 5. Germline-derived CDR1 and CDR2 are LNHDA and SQIVND (reference sequence). CDR3 length: 14 amino acids. The CDR3 bases are TGTGCCAGTAGTACCGATACAGGGGGCTATGGCTACACCTTC. This translates into CASSTDTGGYGYTF.

The V and J genes are TRBV18 and TRBJ1-2; tentatively, D is TRBD1 (5 bases). The germline gives CDR1 KGHSH, CDR2 LQKENI. V was pared by 0 bases and J by 4 bases, with 9 bases between. The CDR3 runs 14 residues. The CDR3 sequence is CASSPPQVSYGYTF. CDR3 nucleotides: TGTGCCAGCTCACCACCACAGGTGTCCTATGGCTACACCTTC.

The chain couples TRBV6-1 to TRBJ2-5; 8 bases fit TRBD1. Per the germline V gene, CDR1 is MNHNS and CDR2 is SASEGT. This CDR3 has 15 amino acids. V shed 1 base, J shed 1 base, and the junction held 2 bases outside the gene matches. CDR3 amino acids: CASSEGQGAQETQYF. CDR3 bases: TGTGCCAGCAGTGAAGGGCAGGGGGCCCAAGAGACCCAGTACTTC.

The V gene is TRBV7-2, the J gene TRBJ2-7, with 8 bases lining up with TRBD2. V shed 1 base, J shed 4 bases, and the junction held 6 bases outside the gene matches. The CDR3 consists of 15 residues. CDR1 is SGHTA and CDR2 is FQGNSA in the germline V gene. CDR3 in amino acids: CASSLGLAGVYEQYF. The CDR3 nucleotides are TGTGCCAGCAGCTTAGGGCTAGCGGGTGTATACGAGCAGTACTTC.

The V gene is TRBV16, the J gene TRBJ2-3; 8 positions match TRBD2. The CDR3 length is 13 residues. Losses at the gene ends were 8 bases for V and 8 bases for J; bases not matched to a gene: 9. Germline V CDR1 and CDR2: KGHSY, FQNENV. CDR3 in DNA: TGTGCCAGCGGTTATAGCGGGGAGAGTACGCAGTATTTT. The encoded protein is CASGYSGESTQYF.

This clone was counted once. The rearrangement joins TRBV27 to TRBJ2-7; the D is unclear. The length of the CDR3 is 12 residues. Germline assignment: CDR1 MNHEY and CDR2 SMNVEV (reference sequence). Trimming cost V 8 bases and J 7 bases, with 15 bases left between them. CDR3 protein: CASGQTGREQYF. CDR3 nucleotide sequence: TGTGCCAGCGGCCAGACTGGAAGAGAGCAGTACTTC.

Comment on this clone: Mismatch with germline at one junction end may stem from a read error. The chain is built from TRBV12-5 and TRBJ2-3; 11 nucleotides match TRBD2. Germline CDR1 and CDR2: LGHNT and FRNRAP. This CDR3 comprises 17 residues. The CDR3 region has the DNA TGTGCTAGTGGCTTGGTGGTTAGCGGGGGGGCGAAAGATACGCAGTATTTT. Encoded protein: CASGLVVSGGAKDTQYF.

This chain connects TRBV5-1 to TRBJ1-4; 7 bases match TRBD1. The CDR3 contains 15 residues. J gave up 7 bases and V 5 bases, and 11 bases lay outside the gene matches. Germline CDR1 reads SGHRS; CDR2 reads YFSETQ. The CDR3 region has the DNA TGCGCCAGCAGTCCGACGGGACAGTACACTGAAAAACTGTTTTTT. Amino acid sequence: CASSPTGQYTEKLFF.

The chain combines TRBV10-2 with TRBJ1-3; tentatively, D is TRBD2 (6 bases). The J call is in doubt because the DNA end fits TRBJ2-2 better. The germline gives CDR1 WSHSY, CDR2 SAAADI. The CDR3 loop spans 14 amino acids. CDR3 amino acids: CASRLGGNTGELFF. CDR3 nucleotides: TGCGCCAGCAGACTCGGGGGAAACACCGGGGAGCTGTTTTTT.

This clone was seen only a few times. Sequence at one end of the junction differs from germline and may be a read error. The chain links TRBV7-9 to TRBJ1-2; D is undetermined. The CDR3 is 14 amino acids. The germline V gene encodes CDR1 SEHNR and CDR2 FQNEAQ (reference sequence). CDR3 sequence reads: CSSSPSGRVGGYTF. The CDR3 nucleotides read TGTTCCAGCAGCCCAAGCGGGAGGGTTGGAGGCTACACCTTC.

The chain combines TRBV7-2 with TRBJ1-3; no clear D. Germline lookup yields CDR1 SGHTA and CDR2 FQGNSA. The CDR3 is 15 amino acids. Trimming removed 1 base from V and 0 bases from J, with 7 bases in between. CDR3 protein: CASSLVHNSGNTIYF. CDR3 nucleotide sequence: TGTGCCAGCAGCTTAGTTCACAACTCTGGAAACACCATATATTTT.

The J gene is TRBJ2-7, the V gene TRBV9; 9 nucleotides match TRBD1. CDR1 and CDR2 (germline): SGDLS, YYNGEE. V lost 0 bases, J lost 1 base, and 2 bases stayed unmatched. This CDR3 has 15 residues. The CDR3 protein is CASSVGDRVSYEQYF. The CDR3 DNA reads TGTGCCAGCAGCGTAGGGGACAGGGTGTCCTACGAGCAGTACTTC.